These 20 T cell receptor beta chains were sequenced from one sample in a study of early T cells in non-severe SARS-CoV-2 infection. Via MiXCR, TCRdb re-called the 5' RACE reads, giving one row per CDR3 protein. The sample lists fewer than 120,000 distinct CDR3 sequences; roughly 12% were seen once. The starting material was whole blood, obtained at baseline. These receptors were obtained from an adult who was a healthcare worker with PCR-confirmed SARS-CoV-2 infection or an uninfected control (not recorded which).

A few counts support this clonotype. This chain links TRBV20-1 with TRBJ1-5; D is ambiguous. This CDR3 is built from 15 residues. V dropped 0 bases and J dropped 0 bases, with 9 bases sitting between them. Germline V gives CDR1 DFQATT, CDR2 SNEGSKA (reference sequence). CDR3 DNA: TGCAGTGCTAGAGATGGCACCTATAGCAATCAGCCCCAGCATTTT. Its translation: CSARDGTYSNQPQHF.

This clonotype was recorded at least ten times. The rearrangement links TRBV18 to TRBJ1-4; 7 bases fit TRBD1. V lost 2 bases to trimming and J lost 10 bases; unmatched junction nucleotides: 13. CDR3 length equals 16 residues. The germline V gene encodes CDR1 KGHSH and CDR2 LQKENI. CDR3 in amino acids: CASSPVQGDVGPKLFF. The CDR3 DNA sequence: TGTGCCAGCTCACCAGTCCAGGGGGACGTGGGGCCAAAACTGTTTTTT.

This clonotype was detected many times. The CDR3 DNA reads TGCAGTGCTAGACTTCCCCCGGGGGCGGCAGATACGCAGTATTTT. Translation gives CSARLPPGAADTQYF. The chain links TRBV20-1 to TRBJ2-3; possibly TRBD1 or TRBD2 for D (6 bases each). Trimming stripped 2 bases from V and 4 bases from J, with 16 bases between. Germline lookup yields CDR1 DFQATT and CDR2 SNEGSKA (reference sequence). The CDR3 is 15 amino acids.

The CDR3 DNA sequence: TGTGCCAGCAGTGATGGGGAAAAACTGTTTTTT. Translation gives CASSDGEKLFF. The gene calls are TRBV2 and TRBJ1-4; D gene ambiguous. Germline V gene lookup returns CDR1 SNHLY and CDR2 FYNNEI. CDR3 length equals 11 residues. V dropped 3 bases and J dropped 8 bases, with 4 bases sitting between them.

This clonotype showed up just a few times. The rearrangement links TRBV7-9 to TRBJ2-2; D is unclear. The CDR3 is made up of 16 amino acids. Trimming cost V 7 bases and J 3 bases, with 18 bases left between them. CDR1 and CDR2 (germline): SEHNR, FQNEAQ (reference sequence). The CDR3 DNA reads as TGTGCCAGCATCTTGGGCACAGTGCTGGACACCGGGGAGCTGTTTTTT. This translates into CASILGTVLDTGELFF.

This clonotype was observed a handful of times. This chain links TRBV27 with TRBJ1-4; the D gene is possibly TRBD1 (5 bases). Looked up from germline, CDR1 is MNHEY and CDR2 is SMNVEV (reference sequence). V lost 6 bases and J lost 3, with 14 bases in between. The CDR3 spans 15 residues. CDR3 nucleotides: TGTGCCAGCAGCCATAACAGGATCGCTAATGAAAAACTGTTTTTT. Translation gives CASSHNRIANEKLFF.

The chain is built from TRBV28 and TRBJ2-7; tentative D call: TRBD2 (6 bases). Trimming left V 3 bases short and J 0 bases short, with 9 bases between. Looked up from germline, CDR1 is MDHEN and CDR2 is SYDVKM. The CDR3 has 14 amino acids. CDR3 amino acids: CASSFIGGSYEQYF. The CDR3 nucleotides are TGTGCCAGCAGTTTCATCGGGGGCTCCTACGAGCAGTACTTC. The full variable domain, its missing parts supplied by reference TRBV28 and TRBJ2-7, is DVKVTQSSRYLVKRTGEKVFLECVQDMDHENMFWYRQDPGLGLRLIYFSYDVKMKEKGDIPEGYSVSREKKERFSLILESASTNQTSMYLCASSFIGGSYEQYFGPGTRLTVT.

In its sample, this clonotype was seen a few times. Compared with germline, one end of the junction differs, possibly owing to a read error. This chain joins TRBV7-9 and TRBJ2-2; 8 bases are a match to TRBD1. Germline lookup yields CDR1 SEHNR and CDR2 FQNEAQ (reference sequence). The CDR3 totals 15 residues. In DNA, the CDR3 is TGTGCCAGCAGCTATCAGGGGGCGAATACCGGGGAGCTGTTTTTT. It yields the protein CASSYQGANTGELFF.

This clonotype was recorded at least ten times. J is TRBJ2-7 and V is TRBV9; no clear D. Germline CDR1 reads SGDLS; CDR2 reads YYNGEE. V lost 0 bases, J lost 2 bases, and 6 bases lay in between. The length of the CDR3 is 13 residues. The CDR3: CASSVGPTYEQYF. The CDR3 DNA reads TGTGCCAGCAGCGTAGGCCCGACCTACGAGCAGTACTTC.

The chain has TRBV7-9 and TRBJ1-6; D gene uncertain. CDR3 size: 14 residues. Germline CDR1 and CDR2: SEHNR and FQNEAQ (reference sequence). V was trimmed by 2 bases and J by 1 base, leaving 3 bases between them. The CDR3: CASSLQSYNSPLHF. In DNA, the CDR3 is TGTGCCAGCAGCTTACAATCCTATAATTCACCCCTCCACTTT.

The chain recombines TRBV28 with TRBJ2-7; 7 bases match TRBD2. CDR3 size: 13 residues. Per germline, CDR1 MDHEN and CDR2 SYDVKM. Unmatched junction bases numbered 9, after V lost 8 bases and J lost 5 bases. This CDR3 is CASSLTGRDEQYF. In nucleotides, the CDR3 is TGTGCCAGCTCCCTGACTGGGAGGGACGAGCAGTACTTC. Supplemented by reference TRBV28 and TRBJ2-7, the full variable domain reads DVKVTQSSRYLVKRTGEKVFLECVQDMDHENMFWYRQDPGLGLRLIYFSYDVKMKEKGDIPEGYSVSREKKERFSLILESASTNQTSMYLCASSLTGRDEQYFGPGTRLTVT.

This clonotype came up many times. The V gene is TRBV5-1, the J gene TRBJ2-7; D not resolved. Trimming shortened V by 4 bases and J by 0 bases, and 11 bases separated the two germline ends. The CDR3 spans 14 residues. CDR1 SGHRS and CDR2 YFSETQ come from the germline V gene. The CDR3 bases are TGCGCCAGCAGCATGCTGGGCGGCTCCTACGAGCAGTACTTC. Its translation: CASSMLGGSYEQYF.

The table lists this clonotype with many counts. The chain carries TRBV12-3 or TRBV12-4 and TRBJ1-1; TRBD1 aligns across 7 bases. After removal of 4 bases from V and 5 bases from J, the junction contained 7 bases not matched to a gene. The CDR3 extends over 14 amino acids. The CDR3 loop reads CASSSIRDSTEAFF. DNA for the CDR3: TGTGCCAGCAGTTCCATAAGGGACAGTACTGAAGCTTTCTTT.

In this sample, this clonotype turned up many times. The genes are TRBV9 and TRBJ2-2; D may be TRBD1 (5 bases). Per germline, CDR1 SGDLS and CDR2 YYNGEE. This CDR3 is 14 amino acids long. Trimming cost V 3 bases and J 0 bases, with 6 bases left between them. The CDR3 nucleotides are TGTGCCAGCAGCGAGACAGCGAACACCGGGGAGCTGTTTTTT. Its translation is CASSETANTGELFF.

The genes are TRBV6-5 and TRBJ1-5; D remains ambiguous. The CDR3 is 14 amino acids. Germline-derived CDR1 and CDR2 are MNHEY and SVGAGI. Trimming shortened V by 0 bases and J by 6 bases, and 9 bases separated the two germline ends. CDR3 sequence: CASSYSGLSQPQHF. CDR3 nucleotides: TGTGCCAGCAGTTACTCGGGTCTTAGTCAGCCCCAGCATTTT.

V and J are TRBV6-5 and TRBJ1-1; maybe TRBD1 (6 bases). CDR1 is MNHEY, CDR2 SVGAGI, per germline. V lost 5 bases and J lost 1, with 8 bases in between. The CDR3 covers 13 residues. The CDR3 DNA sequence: TGTGCCAGCAGTAAACAGGGGAACACTGAAGCTTTCTTT. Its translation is CASSKQGNTEAFF.

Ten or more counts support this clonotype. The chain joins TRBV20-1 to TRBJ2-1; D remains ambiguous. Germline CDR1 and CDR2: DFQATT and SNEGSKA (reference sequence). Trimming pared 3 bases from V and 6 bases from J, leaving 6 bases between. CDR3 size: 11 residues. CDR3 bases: TGCAGTGCTAGGACGAGCAATGAGCAGTTCTTC. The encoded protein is CSARTSNEQFF.

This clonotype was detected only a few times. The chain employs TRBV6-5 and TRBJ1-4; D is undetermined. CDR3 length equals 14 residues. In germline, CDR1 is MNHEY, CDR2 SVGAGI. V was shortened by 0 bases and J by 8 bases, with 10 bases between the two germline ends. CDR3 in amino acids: CASSYSSAGEKLFF. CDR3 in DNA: TGTGCCAGCAGTTACTCCTCAGCAGGCGAAAAACTGTTTTTT.

The CDR3 loop reads CASSLAGSRVLQETQYF. The DNA of the CDR3 is TGTGCCAGCAGTTTAGCGGGGTCCCGGGTCCTTCAAGAGACCCAGTACTTC. The genes are TRBV12-3 or TRBV12-4 and TRBJ2-5; D is undetermined. The CDR3 sequence is 17 residues long. V lost 0 bases and J 2 bases, leaving 16 bases between the germline ends.

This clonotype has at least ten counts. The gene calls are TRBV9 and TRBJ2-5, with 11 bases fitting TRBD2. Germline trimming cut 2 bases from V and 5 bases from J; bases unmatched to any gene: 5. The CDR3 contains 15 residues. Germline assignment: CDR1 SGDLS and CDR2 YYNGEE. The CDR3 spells CASSVTSGSMETQYF. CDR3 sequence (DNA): TGTGCCAGCAGCGTCACTAGCGGGAGTATGGAGACCCAGTACTTC. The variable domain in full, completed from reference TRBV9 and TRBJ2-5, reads DSGVTQTPKHLITATGQRVTLRCSPRSGDLSVYWYQQSLDQGLQFLIQYYNGEERAKGNILERFSAQQFPDLHSELNLSSLELGDSALYFCASSVTSGSMETQYFGPGTRLLVL.